This TCR beta chain was observed in a study of lymphopenia after photon versus proton radiotherapy. Findings and caveats of the study: Proton therapy kept repertoires fairly stable, unlike photons, which gained effector/memory cells. In patients who died, overall survival fell as post-nadir TCR diversity dropped more.

Libraries were prepared by immunoSEQ multiplex PCR; TCRdb keeps only in-frame clonotypes and omits some of them. The sample consists of over 50,000 clones, around 86% of them appearing once. On this clone: Its antigen is unknown.

The CDR3 is 13 residues long. The specimen comprised peripheral blood, sampled from a patient treated with photon-based radiotherapy. The chain links TRBV21-1 to TRBJ1-5; the table's D call TRBD1 went unverified against the DNA. TRBV21-1 is deemed a pseudogene. The TCR was taken from a man aged 35 to 55 with gastric cancer. The CDR3 loop is CASRNNRDQPQHF. For the CDR3, the DNA is TGTGCCAGCAGAAACAACAGGGACCAGCCCCAGCATTTT.